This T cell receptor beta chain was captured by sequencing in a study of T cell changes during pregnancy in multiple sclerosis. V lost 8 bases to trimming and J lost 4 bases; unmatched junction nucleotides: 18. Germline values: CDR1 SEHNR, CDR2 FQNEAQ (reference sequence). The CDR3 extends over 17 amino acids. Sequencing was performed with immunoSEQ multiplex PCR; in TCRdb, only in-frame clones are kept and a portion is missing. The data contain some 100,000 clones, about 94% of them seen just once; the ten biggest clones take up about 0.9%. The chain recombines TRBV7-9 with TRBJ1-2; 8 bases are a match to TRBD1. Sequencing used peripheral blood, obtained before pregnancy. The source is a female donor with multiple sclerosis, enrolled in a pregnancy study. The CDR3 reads CASQGADLRGIGYGYTF. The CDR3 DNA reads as TGTGCCAGCCAGGGGGCGGACCTGAGGGGTATCGGCTATGGCTACACCTTC.